This is a list of T cell receptor beta chains from one sample in a study of cytomegalovirus exposure and HLA in healthy donors. TCRdb's table, derived via immunoSEQ multiplex PCR, lists solely in-frame clones and lacks some. The sample contains roughly 290,000 clones, approximately 80% of which appear only once. The specimen was PBMCs. The source is a girl aged 2 to 9 in good health and CMV-seronegative. The CDR3 runs from the conserved cysteine through the conserved F or W. D genes are given only for firm matches. Not all rows give a size; the values are once, few, many and, for expanded clones, a class.

TGTGCCAGCAGTTTCTATCGGGGAGCGGGGGACACCGGGGAGCTGTTTTTT | CASSFYRGAGDTGELFF | TRBV27 | few | TRBD2 | TRBJ2-2
TGTGCCAGCAGCCCAACCGAAGGGGTGGGCAACACCATATATTTT | CASSPTEGVGNTIYF | TRBV5-8 | . | . | TRBJ1-3
TGTGCCAGCAGCCGAGCCGGGACAGGGGGCGAGCAGCCCCAGCATTTT | CASSRAGTGGEQPQHF | TRBV5-5 | . | TRBD1 | TRBJ1-5
TGTGCCACCAGCAGGTCCCGGACAGATTACAATGAGCAGTTCTTC | CATSRSRTDYNEQFF | TRBV15 | . | . | TRBJ2-1
TGTGCCAGCAGCGCCGAGGGACTAGCGGATGAGCAGTTCTTC | CASSAEGLADEQFF | TRBV9 | . | TRBD2 | TRBJ2-1
TGTGCCAGCACCGAACCTCAGACCTACGAGCAGTACTTC | CASTEPQTYEQYF | TRBV28 | . | . | TRBJ2-7
TGTGCCAGCAGCCAAGATCGTCTGCGGAACACTGAAGCTTTCTTT | CASSQDRLRNTEAFF | TRBV14 | . | . | TRBJ1-1
TGTGCCAGCAGCCGTGGACTAGACACAGATACGCAGTATTTT | CASSRGLDTDTQYF | TRBV6-6 | . | TRBD2 | TRBJ2-3
TGTGCCAGCAGCGTAGGGACGGGTCTTGGAGGGAGTAGCACAGATACGCAGTATTTT | CASSVGTGLGGSSTDTQYF | TRBV9 | few | . | TRBJ2-3
TGTGCCAGTAGTATGCAGGGACGAGGACTAGACTCGGATACGCAGTATTTT | CASSMQGRGLDSDTQYF | TRBV19 | . | TRBD2 | TRBJ2-3
TGTGCCAGCAGTGTCTCCGGGACAATTAACACTGAAGCTTTCTTT | CASSVSGTINTEAFF | TRBV6-5 | . | . | TRBJ1-1
TGTGCCAGCAGTTATTCCGGGACACCAGTTTCGGGGCAACTGTTTTTT | CASSYSGTPVSGQLFF | TRBV6-5 | . | . | TRBJ1-4
TGCGCCAGCAGCTTGCAGGGGGTGAACACTGAAGCTTTCTTT | CASSLQGVNTEAFF | TRBV5-1 | . | TRBD1 | TRBJ1-1
TGTGCCAGCAGCTTTGCCAACCTCCGGGACAGGGACATCTATGGCTACACCTTC | CASSFANLRDRDIYGYTF | TRBV7-9 | . | TRBD1 | TRBJ1-2
TGTGCCATCAGTGAGCGAGACCCAGGGGCTGGGGCCAACGTCCTGACTTTC | CAISERDPGAGANVLTF | TRBV10-3 | . | . | TRBJ2-6
TGTGCCAGCAGCCAAGCCCCATACGAGCAGTACTTC | CASSQAPYEQYF | TRBV14 | . | . | TRBJ2-7
TGTGCCAGCCGCAACGGGTACGAGCAGTACTTC | CASRNGYEQYF | TRBV6-5 | . | . | TRBJ2-7
TGTGCCAGCAGCTTGCCGGTCGGGAGCACAGATACGCAGTATTTT | CASSLPVGSTDTQYF | TRBV7-9 | . | . | TRBJ2-3
TGTGCCAGCAGTTACTTCGGACTAGCGGGGGCCTACGAGCAGTACTTC | CASSYFGLAGAYEQYF | TRBV6-5 | . | TRBD2 | TRBJ2-7
TGTGCCAGCAGCCTCCCCGAGGGCTGGTATGAGCAGTACTTC | CASSLPEGWYEQYF | TRBV28 | . | . | TRBJ2-7
TGTGCCAGCAGTTCGGGGCGCGGGAGTCTCCGGTATGAGCAGTTCTTC | CASSSGRGSLRYEQFF | TRBV6-6 | . | TRBD2 | TRBJ2-1
TGTGCCAGCAGCTTAGGGAGCCTAGCGGTAAATGAGCAGTTCTTC | CASSLGSLAVNEQFF | TRBV11-3 | . | TRBD2 | TRBJ2-1
TGTGCCAGTAGAACTGATCTGAGTCTTAATGAAAAACTGTTTTTT | CASRTDLSLNEKLFF | TRBV19 | . | . | TRBJ1-4
TGCAGCGTTGAAGGCCAGCGGGGGGGCACCACAGATACGCAGTATTTT | CSVEGQRGGTTDTQYF | TRBV29-1 | . | TRBD2 | TRBJ2-3
TGTGCCAGCAGTTCGATACTCCCCGAGCAGTACTTC | CASSSILPEQYF | TRBV28 | . | . | TRBJ2-7
TGTGCCAGTAGCGAAGAGGGGGGGTACGGTTGGCATGGCTACACCTTC | CASSEEGGYGWHGYTF | TRBV19 | . | . | TRBJ1-2
TGTGCCTGGAGTTTACTCTCCTACGAGCAGTACTTC | CAWSLLSYEQYF | TRBV30 | . | . | TRBJ2-7
TGTGCCAGCAGCTCACAGGGAACGGACGAGCAGTTCTTC | CASSSQGTDEQFF | TRBV5-4 | . | . | TRBJ2-1
TGTGCCACAGCCCAGGTCACAGATACGCAGTATTTT | CATAQVTDTQYF | TRBV19 | . | . | TRBJ2-3
TGCGCCAGCAGGGTAGCGGGGGGGAACACCGGGGAGCTGTTTTTT | CASRVAGGNTGELFF | TRBV10-1 | once | TRBD2 | TRBJ2-2
TGTGCCAGCAGTTTGGGGGGAGGGACTAGCGGGTACGAGCAGTACTTC | CASSLGGGTSGYEQYF | TRBV28 | . | TRBD2 | TRBJ2-7
TGTGCCAGCAGTTTATGGGCCCCGGGACAGGGTCACCAGCCCCAGCATTTT | CASSLWAPGQGHQPQHF | TRBV28 | . | TRBD1 | TRBJ1-5
TGTGCCACGAGGGGAGGGCACTCCTACGAGCAGTACTTC | CATRGGHSYEQYF | TRBV7-9 | . | TRBD2 | TRBJ2-7
TGTGCCAGCAGCCGGGGAGGGGTCAATGAGCAGTTCTTC | CASSRGGVNEQFF | TRBV9 | . | TRBD2 | TRBJ2-1
TGTGCCAGCAGTTACGGTAGTGCTGAGCAGTTCTTC | CASSYGSAEQFF | TRBV6-5 | . | . | TRBJ2-1
TGTGCCTGGAGTTTTAACACAGATACGCAGTATTTT | CAWSFNTDTQYF | TRBV30 | . | . | TRBJ2-3
TGTGCCAGCAGTTTGTTGCTAGCGGGGGGCCCCGGGGGAGAGACCCAGTACTTC | CASSLLLAGGPGGETQYF | TRBV28 | . | TRBD2 | TRBJ2-5
TGTACCAGCAGCGTTCTAGCGGGAGTCATAATCTATGAGCAGTTCTTC | CTSSVLAGVIIYEQFF | TRBV9 | . | TRBD2 | TRBJ2-1
TGTGCCAGCCTAACTAAGCTAGCAGCTTACAATGAGCAGTTCTTC | CASLTKLAAYNEQFF | TRBV2 | . | . | TRBJ2-1
TGTGCCAGCTCACCCAGGGAAAATCAGCCCCAGCATTTT | CASSPRENQPQHF | TRBV18 | . | . | TRBJ1-5
TGTGCCAGCAGCCGGACTAGCGGAGCAGATACGCAGTATTTT | CASSRTSGADTQYF | TRBV11-3 | few | TRBD2 | TRBJ2-3
TGTGCCAGCAGCCTGAGACCGGGAGGTATCTACAATGAGCAGTTCTTC | CASSLRPGGIYNEQFF | TRBV9 | . | TRBD2 | TRBJ2-1
TGTGCCAGTAGTAAGATGACAGGGGGGAGCAATCAGCCCCAGCATTTT | CASSKMTGGSNQPQHF | TRBV19 | few | TRBD1 | TRBJ1-5
TGTGCCAGCAGCCCACCGCGGGCTAGCGGGGGGGCTAGGAATGAGCAGTTCTTC | CASSPPRASGGARNEQFF | TRBV4-2 | . | TRBD2 | TRBJ2-1
TGCGCCAGCAGCTTGGCCGCAGGGAACGAGCAGTACTTC | CASSLAAGNEQYF | TRBV5-1 | . | . | TRBJ2-7
TGTGCCAGTGGGGGGGGGCGACAGGGGGGCTACGAGCAGTACTTC | CASGGGRQGGYEQYF | TRBV6-1 | . | TRBD1 | TRBJ2-7